This record covers a single T cell receptor beta chain. Its antigen is undetermined. Treatment described: roughly ten-day PBMC culture with coronavirus spike peptide pools or control peptides (ViraFEST assay). Positivity by PCR occurred from March to December 2020, a period that predated US Alpha, Beta and Delta variants. This entry is derived from a study of vaccination and CD4 T cells after COVID-19. Study-level information: Post-COVID samples were collected a median 101 days following diagnosis, spanning 35 to 161. Stimuli were overlapping spike peptide pools of SARS-CoV-2 and three common cold coronaviruses (HCoV-NL63, HCoV-OC43, HCoV-229E).

The Oncomine TCR Beta short-read assay was applied to DNA of cultured CD4+ T cells. In TCRdb, the PCR reads were re-called with MiXCR into one record per CDR3 protein. The sample contains 15,000 to 20,000 distinct CDR3 sequences, 51% of which appear only once. The CDR3 loop spans 18 amino acids. Germline assignment: CDR1 MNHNS and CDR2 SASEGT. Trimming took 7 bases from V and 4 from J; bases not matched to a gene: 19. The starting material was CD4+ T cells from blood, cultured in vitro, obtained before SARS-CoV-2 vaccination. V gene TRBV6-1 combines with J gene TRBJ1-5; TRBD1 matches at 7 bases. The TCR comes from a human donor who had recovered from COVID-19. The CDR3 DNA is TGTGCCAGCATATTCGGTGGGGCCCCGACAGGGAGAAATCAGCCCCAGCATTTT. Translating it yields CASIFGGAPTGRNQPQHF.